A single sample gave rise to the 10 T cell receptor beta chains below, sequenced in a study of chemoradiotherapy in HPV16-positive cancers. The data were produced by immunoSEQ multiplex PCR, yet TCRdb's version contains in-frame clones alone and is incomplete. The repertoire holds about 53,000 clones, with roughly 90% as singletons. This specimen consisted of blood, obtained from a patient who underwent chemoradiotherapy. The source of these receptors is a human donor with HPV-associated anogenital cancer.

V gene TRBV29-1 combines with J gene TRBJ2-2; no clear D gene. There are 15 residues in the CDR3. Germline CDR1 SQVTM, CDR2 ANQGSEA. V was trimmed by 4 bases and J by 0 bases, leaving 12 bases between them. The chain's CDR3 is CSVALDHANTGELFF. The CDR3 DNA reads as TGCAGCGTTGCGTTGGACCACGCGAACACCGGGGAGCTGTTTTTT.

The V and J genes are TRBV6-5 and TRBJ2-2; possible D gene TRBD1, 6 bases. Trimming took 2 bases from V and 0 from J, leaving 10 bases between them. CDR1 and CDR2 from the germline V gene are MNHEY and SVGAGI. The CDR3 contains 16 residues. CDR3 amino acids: CASSYKGQPNTGELFF. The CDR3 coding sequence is TGTGCCAGCAGTTACAAGGGACAACCGAACACCGGGGAGCTGTTTTTT.

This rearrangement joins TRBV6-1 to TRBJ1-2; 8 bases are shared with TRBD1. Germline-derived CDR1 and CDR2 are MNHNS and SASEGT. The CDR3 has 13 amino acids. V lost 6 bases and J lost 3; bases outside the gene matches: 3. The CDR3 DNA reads TGTGCCAGCAGCCAACAGGGGGACTATGGCTACACCTTC. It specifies CASSQQGDYGYTF.

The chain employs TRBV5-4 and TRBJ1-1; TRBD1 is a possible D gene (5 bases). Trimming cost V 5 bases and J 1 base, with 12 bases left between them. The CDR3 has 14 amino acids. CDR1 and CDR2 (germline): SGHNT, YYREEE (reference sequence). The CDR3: CASSLQATNTEAFF. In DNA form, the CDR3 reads TGTGCCAGCAGTTTACAGGCGACGAACACTGAAGCTTTCTTT.

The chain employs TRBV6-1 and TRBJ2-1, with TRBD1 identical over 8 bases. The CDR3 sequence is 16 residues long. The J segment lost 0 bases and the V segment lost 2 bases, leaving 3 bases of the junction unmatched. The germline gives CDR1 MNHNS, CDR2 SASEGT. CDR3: CASSELDRGSYNEQFF. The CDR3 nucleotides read TGTGCCAGCAGTGAACTTGACAGGGGCTCCTACAATGAGCAGTTCTTC.

The CDR3 here is CASRGTGGSGGGSYNEQFF. In DNA, the CDR3 is TGTGCCAGCAGGGGGACAGGGGGAAGTGGGGGCGGCTCCTACAATGAGCAGTTCTTC. This chain links TRBV27 with TRBJ2-1; TRBD1 agrees at 11 bases. V shed 6 bases and J 0 bases; nucleotides not matched to a gene: 13. CDR3 length: 19 residues. Per germline, CDR1 MNHEY and CDR2 SMNVEV (reference sequence).

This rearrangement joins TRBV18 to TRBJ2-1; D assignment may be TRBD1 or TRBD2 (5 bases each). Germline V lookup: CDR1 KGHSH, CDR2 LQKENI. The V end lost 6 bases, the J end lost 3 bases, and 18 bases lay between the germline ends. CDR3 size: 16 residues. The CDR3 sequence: CASSLGAPYVYNEQFF. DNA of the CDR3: TGTGCCAGCTCCCTCGGGGCCCCCTACGTCTACAATGAGCAGTTCTTC.

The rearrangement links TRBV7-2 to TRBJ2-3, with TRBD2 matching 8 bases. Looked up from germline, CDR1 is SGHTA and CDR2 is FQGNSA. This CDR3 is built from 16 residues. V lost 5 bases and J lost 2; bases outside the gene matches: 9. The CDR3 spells CASSPSLGRATDTQYF. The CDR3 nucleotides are TGTGCCAGCAGCCCGTCCCTCGGGAGGGCCACAGATACGCAGTATTTT. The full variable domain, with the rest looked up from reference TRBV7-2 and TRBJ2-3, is GAGVSQSPSNKVTEKGKDVELRCDPISGHTALYWYRQSLGQGLEFLIYFQGNSAPDKSGLPSDRFSAERTGGSVSTLTIQRTQQEDSAVYLCASSPSLGRATDTQYFGPGTRLTVL.

The CDR3 loop is CASSPGGQSRGELFF. The CDR3 region has the DNA TGTGCCAGCTCACCAGGGGGACAGTCACGCGGGGAGCTGTTTTTT. This sequence joins TRBV18 and TRBJ2-2, with 7 bases identical to TRBD1. The CDR3 loop spans 15 amino acids. CDR1 is KGHSH and CDR2 is LQKENI in the germline V gene. V lost 2 bases, J lost 7 bases, and 7 bases stayed unmatched.

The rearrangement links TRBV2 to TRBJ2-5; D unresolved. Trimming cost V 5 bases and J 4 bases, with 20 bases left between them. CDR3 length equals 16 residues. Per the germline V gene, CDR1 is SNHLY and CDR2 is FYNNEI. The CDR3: CASSRGDKSVGETQYF. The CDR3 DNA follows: TGTGCCAGCAGTAGAGGAGACAAATCAGTGGGAGAGACCCAGTACTTC.